This passage covers 18 T cell receptor beta chains from one sample sequenced in a study of blood T cell repertoires in COVID-19. Sequencing was performed with immunoSEQ multiplex PCR; in TCRdb, only in-frame clones are kept and a portion is missing. This table holds more than 300,000 clones, around nine tenths found once. The sample comprised PBMCs or T cells enriched from blood (not recorded which). All receptors derive from a woman in her twenties or thirties who had been exposed to COVID-19.

V and J are TRBV15 and TRBJ1-5, with D possibly being TRBD1 (6 bases). Germline CDR1 LNHNV, CDR2 YYDKDF (reference sequence). The CDR3 is 15 residues long. Trimming took 5 bases from V and 11 from J, leaving 22 bases between them. The CDR3 DNA reads as TGTGCCACCAGCGGTCGGGACAAAAACTTCGTAGCCCAGCATTTT. It is translated as CATSGRDKNFVAQHF. Drawing the rest from reference TRBV15 and TRBJ1-5, the complete variable domain is DAMVIQNPRYQVTQFGKPVTLSCSQTLNHNVMYWYQQKSSQAPKLLFHYYDKDFNNEADTPDNFQSRRPNTSFCFLDIRSPGLGDTAMYLCATSGRDKNFVAQHFGDGTRLSIL.

This clone occurred a few times. CDR3 DNA: TGTGCCAGCAGCTGGGGACAGGGTAGGGGCTACACCTTC. Its translation is CASSWGQGRGYTF. The genes are TRBV7-9 and TRBJ1-2; TRBD1 matches at 9 bases. Germline CDR1 and CDR2: SEHNR and FQNEAQ (reference sequence). The CDR3 length is 13 residues. J lost 8 bases, V lost 4 bases, and 5 bases had no gene match.

CDR3 region: CASSSPSAMNTEAFF. The DNA of the CDR3 is TGTGCCAGCAGCTCCCCTAGCGCCATGAACACTGAAGCTTTCTTT. The chain employs TRBV5-4 and TRBJ1-1; D remains unclear. V was clipped by 3 bases and J by 0 bases, with 12 bases between them. The germline V gene encodes CDR1 SGHNT and CDR2 YYREEE (reference sequence). The CDR3 is made up of 15 amino acids.

The chain recombines TRBV30 with TRBJ2-6, with 8 bases lining up with TRBD1. This CDR3 region has 13 residues. Trimming removed 4 bases from V and 12 bases from J; junction bases left unmatched: 8. Germline CDR1 is GTSNPN and CDR2 is SVGIG (reference sequence). CDR3 residues: CAWKWTGRRVLTF. CDR3 coding DNA: TGTGCCTGGAAGTGGACAGGGAGACGCGTCCTGACTTTC.

With regard to this clone: One end of the junction does not line up with germline, which may come from a read error. The rearrangement links TRBV19 to TRBJ2-5, with a possible D match to TRBD1 (6 bases). Germline V gene data show CDR1 as LNHDA and CDR2 as SQIVND (reference sequence). The CDR3 loop spans 15 amino acids. CDR3 nucleotides: TGTGCCAGCAGTATGGACACAGGGATACAAGAGACCCAGTACTTC. Translating gives CASSMDTGIQETQYF.

This chain uses TRBV5-1 with TRBJ1-6, with 7 bases identical to TRBD1. The CDR3 spans 15 residues. Losses at the gene ends were 4 bases for V and 7 bases for J; bases not matched to a gene: 8. Germline CDR1 is SGHRS and CDR2 is YFSETQ. CDR3 nucleotide sequence: TGCGCCAGCAGCCAGGATAGGACAGGAAATTCACCCCTCCACTTT. Encoded protein: CASSQDRTGNSPLHF.

The chain couples TRBV6-5 to TRBJ1-2; TRBD1 aligns across 7 bases. Germline CDR1 reads MNHEY; CDR2 reads SVGAGI. J gave up 1 base and V 6 bases, and 2 bases lay outside the gene matches. The length of the CDR3 is 13 residues. The CDR3 reads CASRRDSNYGYTF. DNA of the CDR3: TGTGCCAGCAGGAGGGACAGTAACTATGGCTACACCTTC.

This chain links TRBV5-1 with TRBJ1-3; 8 bases are shared with TRBD1. Germline V gene sequence: CDR1 SGHRS, CDR2 YFSETQ. The CDR3 totals 16 residues. V trimming: 4 bases; J trimming: 4 bases; junction bases outside the gene matches: 10. The CDR3 nucleotides read TGCGCCAGCAGCCCTAGGACAGGGAAGGCAGGAAACACCATATATTTT. Translated, it gives CASSPRTGKAGNTIYF.

The rearrangement joins TRBV5-6 to TRBJ2-3, with D maybe TRBD2 (6 bases). The CDR3 covers 16 residues. Germline V gene data show CDR1 as SGHDT and CDR2 as YYEEEE. V lost 4 bases and J lost 3, with 18 bases in between. CDR3 nucleotides: TGTGCCAGCAGCCCCACATTGGGGGGTCTGACAGATACGCAGTATTTT. It codes for CASSPTLGGLTDTQYF.

Turning to this clone: The sample has other DNA sequences that encode this CDR3 too. The rearrangement joins TRBV7-9 to TRBJ1-6; the D is unclear. Trimming cost V 1 base and J 4 bases, with 5 bases left between them. There are 14 residues in the CDR3. From germline, CDR1 is SEHNR and CDR2 FQNEAQ (reference sequence). The CDR3 is CASSLDRYNSPLHF. CDR3 in DNA: TGTGCCAGCAGCTTAGACAGATATAATTCACCCCTCCACTTT.

There are a few counts of this clone. The rearrangement uses TRBV6-1 and TRBJ1-1; D is perhaps TRBD1 (6 bases). Trimming pared 3 bases from V and 0 bases from J, leaving 11 bases between. In germline, CDR1 is MNHNS, CDR2 SASEGT. The CDR3 is made up of 15 amino acids. For the CDR3, the DNA is TGTGCCAGCAGTGACAGGGGCGTAATGAACACTGAAGCTTTCTTT. Translation: CASSDRGVMNTEAFF.

This chain's CDR3 is CASSLQGRNIQYF. The DNA of the CDR3 is TGTGCCAGCAGTTTACAGGGAAGGAACATTCAGTACTTC. This sequence joins TRBV12-3 or TRBV12-4 and TRBJ2-4, with D possibly matching TRBD1 (5 bases). The germline V and J ends were trimmed by 2 bases and 7 bases, with 9 bases remaining between them. The CDR3 has 13 residues.

V gene TRBV18 combines with J gene TRBJ2-1; possible D gene TRBD1, 6 bases. The CDR3 is made up of 15 amino acids. Germline V gene data show CDR1 as KGHSH and CDR2 as LQKENI. V was clipped by 6 bases and J by 0 bases, with 12 bases between them. CDR3 residues: CASSLTGSSYNEQFF. In DNA, the CDR3 is TGTGCCAGCTCGCTCACAGGGAGCTCCTACAATGAGCAGTTCTTC.

This clone was seen only once. The chain links TRBV7-9 to TRBJ1-1; D is ambiguous. CDR1 is SEHNR and CDR2 is FQNEAQ in the germline V gene (reference sequence). Trimming removed 1 base from V and 3 bases from J, with 15 bases in between. The CDR3 is 16 residues long. Here the CDR3 DNA reads TGTGCCAGCAGCTTAGGTTTGTCAGCGTTAGACACTGAAGCTTTCTTT. Protein product: CASSLGLSALDTEAFF.

The J gene is TRBJ1-1, the V gene TRBV5-4; 12 nucleotides agree with TRBD1. J was trimmed by 10 bases and V by 3 bases; bases with no gene match: 13. CDR3 size: 16 residues. CDR1 is SGHNT and CDR2 is YYREEE in the germline V gene (reference sequence). The CDR3 loop is CASSWGDRGLRGGAFF. For the CDR3, the DNA is TGTGCCAGCAGCTGGGGGGACAGGGGGCTCCGGGGAGGAGCTTTCTTT.

V usage is TRBV6-5 and J usage is TRBJ1-1; TRBD1 is a possible D gene (5 bases). Germline loops: CDR1 MNHEY, CDR2 SVGAGI. The CDR3 runs 13 residues. Trimming took 4 bases from V and 5 from J, leaving 11 bases between them. CDR3 sequence: CASSLGDETEAFF. CDR3 in DNA: TGTGCCAGCAGTTTAGGGGATGAGACTGAAGCTTTCTTT.

The CDR3 loop reads CASGRTSGGNNEQFF. The CDR3 nucleotides read TGTGCCAGCGGGAGGACTAGCGGGGGGAACAATGAGCAGTTCTTC. The chain has TRBV18 and TRBJ2-1; 14 positions match TRBD2. With 8 bases clipped from V and 5 bases from J, the junction kept 5 bases outside the gene matches. Germline CDR1 and CDR2: KGHSH and LQKENI. The CDR3 totals 15 residues.

This rearrangement joins TRBV5-6 to TRBJ1-5; TRBD1 is a possible D gene (5 bases). CDR1 and CDR2 (germline): SGHDT, YYEEEE. The ends were cut back, 2 bases at V and 3 bases at J, with 12 bases in the middle. The CDR3 has 15 residues. As DNA, the CDR3 is TGTGCCAGCAGCTTCTTGGGGGGTTACAATCAGCCCCAGCATTTT. It yields the protein CASSFLGGYNQPQHF.